The 23 T cell receptor beta chains below were found in one sample sequenced in a study of blood T cell repertoires in COVID-19. Generated by immunoSEQ multiplex PCR, the TCRdb table keeps only in-frame clones and is missing some. Of 300,000 or so clones in the sample, 75% to 90% were seen once. The sequenced sample consisted of peripheral blood. The receptors derive from a woman aged 35 to 49 who had recovered from COVID-19.

This chain connects TRBV12-3 or TRBV12-4 to TRBJ1-1, with a possible D match to TRBD1 (5 bases). V was cut by 7 bases and J by 4 bases, with 13 bases left in between. The CDR3 length is 13 residues. The CDR3 nucleotides read TGTGCCAGCAAGATAGGGGCGAGCACTGAAGCTTTCTTT. Protein: CASKIGASTEAFF.

J is TRBJ2-1 and V is TRBV10-3; TRBD1 agrees at 7 bases. This CDR3 has 15 residues. Germline CDR1 and CDR2: ENHRY and SYGVKD. V trimming: 2 bases; J trimming: 6 bases; junction bases outside the gene matches: 7. The CDR3 region is CAISEETGIGNEQFF. Written as DNA, the CDR3 is TGTGCCATCAGTGAGGAGACAGGGATTGGCAATGAGCAGTTCTTC.

V gene TRBV18 combines with J gene TRBJ1-2, with TRBD1 matching 9 bases. This CDR3 region has 18 residues. J lost 8 bases, V lost 2 bases, and 18 bases had no gene match. Germline CDR1 and CDR2: KGHSH and LQKENI. CDR3 in DNA: TGTGCCAGCTCACCATCTAAGGACAGGGGCCCTAGGCCCCGAGGCTACACCTTC. Amino acids: CASSPSKDRGPRPRGYTF. Using reference TRBV18 and TRBJ1-2 for the parts outside the CDR3, the full variable domain is NAGVMQNPRHLVRRRGQEARLRCSPMKGHSHVYWYRQLPEEGLKFMVYLQKENIIDESGMPKERFSAEFPKEGPSILRIQQVVRGDSAAYFCASSPSKDRGPRPRGYTFGSGTRLTVV.

In DNA, the CDR3 is TGTGCCAGTAGCCACCGGGACAGCTATAACTATGGCTACACCTTC. Amino acid sequence: CASSHRDSYNYGYTF. The chain recombines TRBV19 with TRBJ1-2; TRBD1 agrees at 7 bases. J gave up 1 base and V 6 bases, and 8 bases lay outside the gene matches. The CDR3 is made up of 15 amino acids. Germline V gene lookup returns CDR1 LNHDA and CDR2 SQIVND (reference sequence). The variable domain in full, with the rest retrieved from reference TRBV19 and TRBJ1-2, is DGGITQSPKYLFRKEGQNVTLSCEQNLNHDAMYWYRQDPGQGLRLIYYSQIVNDFQKGDIAEGYSVSREKKESFPLTVTSAQKNPTAFYLCASSHRDSYNYGYTFGSGTRLTVV.

This clone was found once. J is TRBJ2-3 and V is TRBV3-1 (or the pseudogene TRBV3-2), with D possibly being TRBD2 (5 bases). This CDR3 has 16 amino acids. Germline lookup yields CDR1 LGHDT and CDR2 YNNKEL (reference sequence). With 1 base removed from V and 2 bases from J, the gap between germline ends came to 13 bases. CDR3 sequence reads: CASSQVLDLPTDTQYF. CDR3 bases: TGTGCCAGCAGCCAAGTACTGGACTTACCCACAGATACGCAGTATTTT.

The V gene is TRBV2, the J gene TRBJ2-1, with no clear D. Between the trimmed V and J ends, which lost 8 bases and 2 bases, there was a span of 10 bases. The CDR3 totals 13 residues. Germline V gene data show CDR1 as SNHLY and CDR2 as FYNNEI. The CDR3 sequence is CASFVSPYNEQFF. CDR3 nucleotides: TGTGCCAGCTTTGTATCCCCCTACAATGAGCAGTTCTTC.

The chain links TRBV9 to TRBJ2-7; D gene uncertain. Trimming left V 0 bases short and J 2 bases short, with 6 bases between. CDR1 SGDLS and CDR2 YYNGEE come from the germline V gene. CDR3 length: 13 residues. CDR3 protein: CASSVGQTYEQYF. In nucleotides, the CDR3 is TGTGCCAGCAGCGTAGGGCAGACCTACGAGCAGTACTTC.

This chain connects TRBV7-9 to TRBJ2-7, with D unresolved. This CDR3 contains 14 residues. In germline, CDR1 is SEHNR, CDR2 FQNEAQ (reference sequence). The V end lost 3 bases, the J end lost 2 bases, and 11 bases lay between the germline ends. DNA of the CDR3: TGTGCCAGCAGCTTTTGGCAGGATCCCTACGAGCAGTACTTC. Protein: CASSFWQDPYEQYF.

This clone was observed once. The chain combines TRBV5-1 with TRBJ1-1; no firm D call. The V gene's germline CDR1 is SGHRS and CDR2 YFSETQ. CDR3 size: 14 residues. The germline V and J ends were trimmed by 4 bases and 8 bases, with 18 bases remaining between them. DNA for the CDR3: TGCGCCAGCAGCCGCCGCCAACGGGAGACAGAAGCTTTCTTT. It translates to CASSRRQRETEAFF.

The chain links TRBV21-1 to TRBJ1-1; the table calls TRBD1, which could not be checked here. TRBV21-1 is annotated as a pseudogene. This CDR3 is built from 15 residues. CDR3 sequence reads: CASSKGRNRNTEAFF. In nucleotides, the CDR3 is TGTGCCAGCAGCAAAGGTCGTAACAGGAACACTGAAGCTTTCTTT.

This rearrangement joins TRBV9 to TRBJ1-2; a weak D match, TRBD1 (5 bases). The CDR3 runs to 14 residues. Germline assignment: CDR1 SGDLS and CDR2 YYNGEE. Trimming removed 4 bases at V and 5 bases at J, with 15 bases between. For the CDR3, the DNA is TGTGCCAGCAGCCCGAGTGCGGGGGAGTATGGCTACACCTTC. Protein sequence: CASSPSAGEYGYTF. Full variable domain (rest looked up from reference TRBV9 and TRBJ1-2): DSGVTQTPKHLITATGQRVTLRCSPRSGDLSVYWYQQSLDQGLQFLIQYYNGEERAKGNILERFSAQQFPDLHSELNLSSLELGDSALYFCASSPSAGEYGYTFGSGTRLTVV.

This rearrangement joins TRBV6-5 to TRBJ1-2, with no clear D. Germline V gene data show CDR1 as MNHEY and CDR2 as SVGAGI. V dropped 6 bases and J dropped 12 bases, with 20 bases sitting between them. The CDR3 consists of 13 residues. In DNA form, the CDR3 reads TGTGCCAGCAGCGCCCTTGGGGAGAGGGTGAACACCTTC. This translates into CASSALGERVNTF.

This clone has a single count. The chain recombines TRBV7-9 with TRBJ1-2; D gene unclear. This CDR3 spans 15 amino acids. Germline-derived CDR1 and CDR2 are SEHNR and FQNEAQ (reference sequence). The ends were cut back, 3 bases at V and 4 bases at J, with 15 bases in the middle. As DNA, the CDR3 is TGTGCCAGCAGCTTGAGAAGGCTCCGGGGCTATGGCTACACCTTC. Translating gives CASSLRRLRGYGYTF.

The CDR3 reads CASSQNTGDTEAFF. The CDR3 nucleotides read TGTGCCAGCAGCCAGAATACAGGAGACACTGAAGCTTTCTTT. The chain combines TRBV14 with TRBJ1-1, with D tentatively TRBD1 (5 bases). Germline-derived CDR1 and CDR2 are SGHDN and FVKESK. The CDR3 is made up of 14 amino acids. V lost 3 bases to trimming and J lost 3 bases, with 11 bases between them.

This clone appeared once. The chain combines TRBV20-1 with TRBJ1-1, with TRBD1 identical over 7 bases. Germline loops: CDR1 DFQATT, CDR2 SNEGSKA (reference sequence). This CDR3 region has 11 residues. The junction had 8 bases not matched to a gene; V was cut back by 6 bases and J by 10 bases. The CDR3 region is CSAGGPGGAFF. DNA for the CDR3: TGCAGTGCAGGGGGTCCAGGGGGAGCTTTCTTT.

To note about this clone: Other DNA sequences in the sample encode the same CDR3. The chain uses TRBV6-1 and TRBJ1-2; D perhaps matches TRBD1 (5 bases). This CDR3 is built from 14 residues. CDR1 and CDR2 from the germline V gene are MNHNS and SASEGT. Trimming removed 0 bases at V and 2 bases at J, with 7 bases between. CDR3 DNA: TGTGCCAGCAGTGAAGCCGGGGGGAACTATGGCTACACCTTC. Protein: CASSEAGGNYGYTF.

The chain employs TRBV29-1 and TRBJ1-2; the match to TRBD1 covers 9 bases. The trim removed 0 bases at V and 0 bases at J, leaving 8 bases unmatched. CDR3 length: 17 amino acids. Germline-derived CDR1 and CDR2 are SQVTM and ANQGSEA. CDR3 amino acids: CSVEDLGQGPSNYGYTF. CDR3 in DNA: TGCAGCGTTGAAGATCTGGGACAGGGCCCCTCTAACTATGGCTACACCTTC.

This sequence joins TRBV10-3 and TRBJ1-5; D gene uncertain. Germline V gives CDR1 ENHRY, CDR2 SYGVKD. V lost 0 bases to trimming and J lost 7 bases, with 13 bases between them. This CDR3 is 15 amino acids long. The CDR3 DNA follows: TGTGCCATCAGTGAGTCTCGGGCCTCGGGGCAGCCCCAGCATTTT. It encodes CAISESRASGQPQHF.

The DNA of the CDR3 is TGTGCCAGCAGACAGGGGGACTCCTACAATGAGCAGTTCTTC. This translates into CASRQGDSYNEQFF. The chain combines TRBV6-5 with TRBJ2-1; 8 bases are a match to TRBD1. This CDR3 has 14 residues. The V gene end was trimmed by 6 bases and the J gene end by 0 bases; junction bases not matched to a gene: 1. From germline, CDR1 is MNHEY and CDR2 SVGAGI.

The gene calls are TRBV3-1 (or the pseudogene TRBV3-2) and TRBJ1-2; D is undetermined. Germline V gene data show CDR1 as LGHDT and CDR2 as YNNKEL (reference sequence). V was clipped by 2 bases and J by 7 bases, with 11 bases between them. This CDR3 contains 13 residues. DNA for the CDR3: TGTGCCAGCAGCCAAATGGGAGTTGGTGGCTACACCTTC. Protein: CASSQMGVGGYTF.

The chain couples TRBV7-2 to TRBJ1-2, with D unclear. V was trimmed by 2 bases and J by 1 base, leaving 11 bases between them. Germline V gene data show CDR1 as SGHTA and CDR2 as FQGNSA. The CDR3 has 15 amino acids. The CDR3 sequence: CASSLRRDYNYGYTF. CDR3 nucleotides: TGTGCCAGCAGCTTAAGGAGGGATTATAACTATGGCTACACCTTC. Full variable domain (missing parts from reference TRBV7-2 and TRBJ1-2): GAGVSQSPSNKVTEKGKDVELRCDPISGHTALYWYRQSLGQGLEFLIYFQGNSAPDKSGLPSDRFSAERTGGSVSTLTIQRTQQEDSAVYLCASSLRRDYNYGYTFGSGTRLTVV.

The chain carries TRBV21-1 and TRBJ1-4; the D call in the table, TRBD1, was not verified against the DNA. TRBV21-1 is recorded as a pseudogene. The CDR3 extends over 14 amino acids. The CDR3 bases are TGTGCCAGCAGCAAAGGACAGGGCTGTGAAAAACTGTTTTTT. This translates into CASSKGQGCEKLFF.

The chain uses TRBV9 and TRBJ1-6, with D possibly being TRBD1 (6 bases). This CDR3 comprises 16 residues. Germline lookup yields CDR1 SGDLS and CDR2 YYNGEE. V lost 4 bases and J 10 bases, leaving 21 bases between the germline ends. DNA for the CDR3: TGTGCCAGCAGCCCGGAAGGACCTACAGGGTACTCACCCCTCCACTTT. Translating it yields CASSPEGPTGYSPLHF.